The 32 T cell receptor beta chains given below trace back to one sample, sequenced in a study of cytotoxic CD8 clonotypes in ibrutinib-treated CLL. Clones were sequenced by immunoSEQ multiplex PCR, and TCRdb holds only the in-frame ones, with some missing. Of approximately 200,000 clones detected, over 55% appear once; the ten largest clones hold roughly 13%. Sequencing was performed on PBMCs, taken after 24 months of ibrutinib treatment. These receptors all come from a human donor with chronic lymphocytic leukemia.

Only a few counts were recorded for this clone. V is TRBV27 and J is TRBJ1-5, with TRBD1 matching over 12 bases. The CDR3 extends over 15 amino acids. The V gene's germline CDR1 is MNHEY and CDR2 SMNVEV (reference sequence). J gave up 2 bases and V 8 bases, and 4 bases lay outside the gene matches. The CDR3 is CASGDRGLGNQPQHF. The CDR3 region has the DNA TGTGCCAGCGGGGACAGGGGGCTGGGCAATCAGCCCCAGCATTTT.

The chain employs TRBV6-5 and TRBJ2-2; D is possibly TRBD1 (6 bases). The CDR3 loop spans 15 amino acids. V was pared by 5 bases and J by 7 bases, with 17 bases between. The V gene's germline CDR1 is MNHEY and CDR2 SVGAGI. CDR3 sequence: CASSLVNREGGELFF. The CDR3 region has the DNA TGTGCCAGCAGTCTCGTTAACAGGGAAGGCGGGGAGCTGTTTTTT.

The V and J genes are TRBV30 and TRBJ2-1; possible D gene TRBD2, 6 bases. The CDR3 covers 14 residues. V was clipped by 5 bases and J by 0 bases, with 11 bases between them. Germline V gene sequence: CDR1 GTSNPN, CDR2 SVGIG (reference sequence). The CDR3 region has the DNA TGTGCCTGGGGGGACTCTAGCTCCTACAATGAGCAGTTCTTC. Encoded protein: CAWGDSSSYNEQFF. The whole variable domain, filled in from reference TRBV30 and TRBJ2-1, reads SQTIHQWPATLVQPVGSPLSLECTVEGTSNPNLYWYRQAAGRGLQLLFYSVGIGQISSEVPQNLSASRPQDRQFILSSKKLLLSDSGFYLCAWGDSSSYNEQFFGPGTRLTVL.

This clone was recorded only once. The V call is TRBV7-3, the J call TRBJ2-3, with D perhaps matching TRBD1 (5 bases). The germline V gene encodes CDR1 SGHTA and CDR2 FQGTGA. This CDR3 comprises 15 residues. The V and J ends lost 5 bases and 0 bases respectively, with 12 bases between them. The CDR3 sequence is CASSPWGESTDTQYF. In DNA form, the CDR3 reads TGTGCCAGCAGCCCCTGGGGCGAAAGCACAGATACGCAGTATTTT. The whole variable domain, filled in from reference TRBV7-3 and TRBJ2-3, reads GAGVSQTPSNKVTEKGKYVELRCDPISGHTALYWYRQSLGQGPEFLIYFQGTGAADDSGLPNDRFFAVRPEGSVSTLKIQRTERGDSAVYLCASSPWGESTDTQYFGPGTRLTVL.

This chain joins TRBV7-3 and TRBJ2-5, with 8 bases matching TRBD2. The CDR3 is made up of 16 amino acids. The germline V gene encodes CDR1 SGHTA and CDR2 FQGTGA. V shed 1 base and J 0 bases; nucleotides not matched to a gene: 4. CDR3 region: CASSLNSGDYQETQYF. CDR3 coding DNA: TGTGCCAGCAGCTTAAATAGCGGGGACTACCAAGAGACCCAGTACTTC.

This clone was counted once. CDR3 sequence (DNA): TGTGCCAGCAGTTTTCAGGGGGGTTACGAGCAGTACTTC. It translates to CASSFQGGYEQYF. The genes are TRBV27 and TRBJ2-7, with D possibly matching TRBD1 (7 bases). Germline loops: CDR1 MNHEY, CDR2 SMNVEV (reference sequence). This CDR3 spans 13 amino acids. Trimming removed 3 bases from V and 4 bases from J, with 10 bases in between.

The CDR3 DNA is TGTGCCAGCAGCGTAGGAGGTAGGCCTTTGGAGACCCAGTACTTC. It is translated as CASSVGGRPLETQYF. The chain carries TRBV9 and TRBJ2-5; D uncertain. V was cut by 0 bases and J by 5 bases, with 14 bases left in between. The CDR3 has 15 residues. Germline V CDR1 and CDR2: SGDLS, YYNGEE.

This clone has just one count. The chain links TRBV5-4 to TRBJ1-2, with a weak D call TRBD1 (5 bases). CDR1 SGHNT and CDR2 YYREEE come from the germline V gene (reference sequence). The CDR3 covers 13 residues. V was trimmed by 0 bases and J by 8 bases, leaving 11 bases between them. CDR3 loop: CASSLEGVRGYTF. CDR3 DNA sequence: TGTGCCAGCAGCTTGGAAGGGGTTCGAGGCTACACCTTC. The full variable domain, completed using reference TRBV5-4 and TRBJ1-2, is ETGVTQSPTHLIKTRGQQVTLRCSSQSGHNTVSWYQQALGQGPQFIFQYYREEENGRGNFPPRFSGLQFPNYSSELNVNALELDDSALYLCASSLEGVRGYTFGSGTRLTVV.

The chain employs TRBV11-2 and TRBJ2-7; D might be TRBD1 (6 bases). The germline V gene has CDR1 SGHAT and CDR2 FQNNGV. CDR3 length equals 15 residues. Trimming stripped 1 base from V and 1 base from J, with 11 bases between. In DNA, the CDR3 is TGTGCCAGCAGCTTAGTACGGACAGTATCCTACGAGCAGTACTTC. It translates to CASSLVRTVSYEQYF.

The rearrangement uses TRBV19 and TRBJ1-1; D is undetermined. V lost 3 bases, J lost 0 bases, and 11 bases lay in between. The CDR3 has 15 amino acids. Germline-derived CDR1 and CDR2 are LNHDA and SQIVND (reference sequence). CDR3 region: CASSISGLMNTEAFF. The CDR3 DNA follows: TGTGCCAGTAGTATTAGTGGACTGATGAACACTGAAGCTTTCTTT.

The V call is TRBV18, the J call TRBJ1-1, with D unclear. Germline-derived CDR1 and CDR2 are KGHSH and LQKENI. The V end lost 2 bases, the J end lost 0 bases, and 10 bases lay between the germline ends. The CDR3 contains 15 residues. The CDR3 DNA is TGTGCCAGCTCACCAGGGAACAGATTGAACACTGAAGCTTTCTTT. Translated: CASSPGNRLNTEAFF.

Comments on this clone: Other DNA sequences in this specimen translate into the identical CDR3. The chain uses TRBV4-1 and TRBJ2-3; 9 bases map to TRBD2. V was pared by 4 bases and J by 3 bases, with 5 bases of the junction left unmatched. The CDR3 is 15 residues long. Germline lookup yields CDR1 MGHRA and CDR2 YSYEKL. The CDR3 is CASSPRLAGTDTQYF. The DNA of the CDR3 is TGCGCCAGCAGCCCCCGTCTAGCGGGAACAGATACGCAGTATTTT.

V gene TRBV4-2 combines with J gene TRBJ1-2; no clear D gene. Trimming took 0 bases from V and 8 from J, leaving 16 bases between them. Germline CDR1 reads LGHNA; CDR2 reads YNFKEQ. This CDR3 comprises 15 residues. The CDR3 DNA reads as TGTGCCAGCAGCCAAGATTTGACGGCTGTTACCGGCTACACCTTC. It specifies CASSQDLTAVTGYTF.

This chain's CDR3 is CASSLGLAGGAYEQYF. CDR3 in DNA: TGTGCCAGCAGCTTAGGGCTAGCGGGAGGAGCGTACGAGCAGTACTTC. J is TRBJ2-7 and V is TRBV13; TRBD2 aligns across 11 bases. The germline gives CDR1 PRHDT, CDR2 FYEKMQ (reference sequence). The CDR3 totals 16 residues. J gave up 4 bases and V 0 bases, and 5 bases lay outside the gene matches.

This clone was observed a handful of times. This rearrangement joins TRBV4-2 to TRBJ2-3; D perhaps matches TRBD2 (6 bases). The CDR3 loop spans 16 amino acids. The V and J ends lost 2 bases and 5 bases respectively, with 17 bases between them. CDR1 LGHNA and CDR2 YNFKEQ come from the germline V gene. CDR3 in DNA: TGTGCCAGCAGCCAACACACTAGCTTGGGGGAAGATACGCAGTATTTT. Translated: CASSQHTSLGEDTQYF.

The chain recombines TRBV5-6 with TRBJ2-7; 7 bases agree with TRBD1. With V trimmed by 2 bases and J by 2 bases, 4 bases remained unmatched. In germline, CDR1 is SGHDT, CDR2 YYEEEE. This CDR3 has 14 amino acids. The CDR3 reads CASSFGDSTYEQYF. In nucleotides, the CDR3 is TGTGCCAGCAGCTTCGGGGACAGTACCTACGAGCAGTACTTC.

The rearrangement joins TRBV6-1 to TRBJ1-5, with D perhaps TRBD1 (5 bases). V was cut by 7 bases and J by 0 bases, with 13 bases left in between. The germline V gene has CDR1 MNHNS and CDR2 SASEGT. This CDR3 is built from 15 residues. CDR3 in DNA: TGTGCCAGCAAGGATGCACAGGTTAGCAATCAGCCCCAGCATTTT. Translated, it gives CASKDAQVSNQPQHF.

The chain joins TRBV15 to TRBJ2-7; D possibly uses TRBD1 or TRBD2 (5 bases each). The germline V and J ends were trimmed by 5 bases and 11 bases, with 19 bases remaining between them. The length of the CDR3 is 13 residues. Looked up from germline, CDR1 is LNHNV and CDR2 is YYDKDF (reference sequence). The CDR3 coding sequence is TGTGCCACCAGCCTTATAGGGGACGGTGGAAAGTACTTC. Amino acid sequence: CATSLIGDGGKYF.

The CDR3 nucleotides are TGTGCCAGCAGCCCCCGGGACAGGGTGTGGTCCGAGCAGTACTTC. As protein: CASSPRDRVWSEQYF. The chain uses TRBV7-9 and TRBJ2-7, with 9 bases aligning to TRBD1. CDR3 length: 15 amino acids. Trimming took 5 bases from V and 6 from J; bases not matched to a gene: 11. Germline V lookup: CDR1 SEHNR, CDR2 FQNEAQ (reference sequence). Using reference TRBV7-9 and TRBJ2-7 for the parts outside the CDR3, the full variable domain is DTGVSQNPRHKITKRGQNVTFRCDPISEHNRLYWYRQTLGQGPEFLTYFQNEAQLEKSRLLSDRFSAERPKGSFSTLEIQRTEQGDSAMYLCASSPRDRVWSEQYFGPGTRLTVT.

This clone came up a few times. The chain links TRBV5-1 to TRBJ2-7; D is unresolved. V lost 4 bases and J lost 2, with 10 bases in between. Germline CDR1 is SGHRS and CDR2 is YFSETQ. The CDR3 loop spans 13 amino acids. The CDR3 region is CASSASPAYEQYF. CDR3 nucleotide sequence: TGCGCCAGCAGCGCCAGTCCTGCCTACGAGCAGTACTTC.

The V and J genes are TRBV30 and TRBJ2-2; no reliable D call. V lost 2 bases to trimming and J lost 0 bases, with 13 bases between them. Looked up from germline, CDR1 is GTSNPN and CDR2 is SVGIG (reference sequence). This CDR3 has 16 residues. This chain's CDR3 is CAWSTSVYANTGELFF. The DNA of the CDR3 is TGTGCCTGGAGTACGAGCGTTTACGCGAACACCGGGGAGCTGTTTTTT.

This sequence joins TRBV2 and TRBJ2-5; D is perhaps TRBD1 (5 bases). Germline CDR1 reads SNHLY; CDR2 reads FYNNEI. Trimming pared 5 bases from V and 1 base from J, leaving 11 bases between. This CDR3 is 14 amino acids long. CDR3 coding DNA: TGTGCCAGCAGTCCCCAGACAGTCCAAGAGACCCAGTACTTC. This translates into CASSPQTVQETQYF.

The chain couples TRBV20-1 to TRBJ2-3, with D tentatively TRBD1 or TRBD2 (5 bases each). V was pared by 5 bases and J by 10 bases, with 13 bases between. The CDR3 contains 11 residues. The germline V gene encodes CDR1 DFQATT and CDR2 SNEGSKA (reference sequence). The CDR3 region is CSAPSGTAQYF. The CDR3 coding sequence is TGCAGTGCTCCGTCCGGGACGGCGCAGTATTTT.

The rearrangement uses TRBV7-6 and TRBJ2-5; 9 bases line up with TRBD2. V shed 5 bases, J shed 4 bases, and the junction held 14 bases outside the gene matches. Germline CDR1 reads SGHVS; CDR2 reads FNYEAQ. CDR3 length: 17 amino acids. CDR3 region: CASSHPSAGGPLETQYF. CDR3 DNA: TGTGCCAGCAGCCATCCGTCGGCGGGAGGGCCGTTAGAGACCCAGTACTTC.

The rearrangement links TRBV6-1 to TRBJ2-7; 9 nucleotides agree with TRBD1. The CDR3 runs 14 residues. Unmatched junction bases numbered 8, after V lost 7 bases and J lost 4 bases. Looked up from germline, CDR1 is MNHNS and CDR2 is SASEGT. For the CDR3, the DNA is TGTGCCAGCACCTCACGGGGACAGGGTTACGAGCAGTACTTC. This translates into CASTSRGQGYEQYF.

This clone was seen a few times. The V gene is TRBV6-5, the J gene TRBJ2-5, with D perhaps TRBD2 (5 bases). From germline, CDR1 is MNHEY and CDR2 SVGAGI. V was pared by 0 bases and J by 4 bases, with 9 bases between. The CDR3 spans 14 residues. CDR3 nucleotides: TGTGCCAGCAGTTACTCAGGACTGGGAGAGACCCAGTACTTC. Its translation: CASSYSGLGETQYF.

The rearrangement joins TRBV6-5 to TRBJ1-5, with 8 bases identical to TRBD1. The CDR3 runs 14 residues. From germline, CDR1 is MNHEY and CDR2 SVGAGI. The ends lost 6 bases at V and 7 bases at J; junction bases unmatched: 8. CDR3 in DNA: TGTGCCAGCAGCCGACAGGGGACGGGGCAGCCCCAGCATTTT. Translating it yields CASSRQGTGQPQHF.

The V gene is TRBV18, the J gene TRBJ2-5, with 10 bases identical to TRBD2. With V trimmed by 5 bases and J by 5 bases, 11 bases remained unmatched. This CDR3 comprises 16 residues. Germline-derived CDR1 and CDR2 are KGHSH and LQKENI. CDR3 DNA: TGTGCCAGCTCAGAGTCTCTAGCGGGAGTTGGGGAGACCCAGTACTTC. Translated: CASSESLAGVGETQYF.

The chain carries TRBV4-1 and TRBJ2-6; TRBD1 is a possible D gene (5 bases). Trimming stripped 2 bases from V and 0 bases from J, with 11 bases between. The CDR3 is 17 amino acids. CDR1 and CDR2 (germline): MGHRA, YSYEKL. The chain's CDR3 is CASSQTGIYSGANVLTF. CDR3 nucleotides: TGCGCCAGCAGCCAAACAGGAATCTACTCTGGGGCCAACGTCCTGACTTTC.

This clone was picked up a small number of times. V usage is TRBV6-1 and J usage is TRBJ2-2, with unresolved D. With 1 base removed from V and 8 bases from J, the gap between germline ends came to 8 bases. The CDR3 runs 13 residues. Germline V CDR1 and CDR2: MNHNS, SASEGT. CDR3 loop: CASSEVTPGELFF. The CDR3, as DNA: TGTGCCAGCAGTGAAGTAACCCCTGGGGAGCTGTTTTTT.

This chain links TRBV6-1 with TRBJ1-1; D remains unclear. Trimming left V 3 bases short and J 2 bases short, with 10 bases between. Germline CDR1 is MNHNS and CDR2 is SASEGT. The CDR3 is made up of 14 amino acids. The CDR3 nucleotides read TGTGCCAGCAGTGAGGAACAGTTCAACACTGAAGCTTTCTTT. Translated: CASSEEQFNTEAFF.

This chain joins TRBV5-6 and TRBJ1-5, with D possibly TRBD1 on 6 matching bases. V shed 3 bases and J shed 4 bases, with 14 bases lying between them. Per the germline V gene, CDR1 is SGHDT and CDR2 is YYEEEE. CDR3 length equals 15 residues. CDR3 in DNA: TGTGCCAGCAGCTCGCTGGACAGACTAAATCAGCCCCAGCATTTT. Translated, it gives CASSSLDRLNQPQHF.